Shown below are 8 T cell receptor beta chains from a single sample sequenced in a study of identical twins. One entry per CDR3 protein, called by TCRdb with MiXCR from the 5' RACE reads. This table has hundreds of thousands of distinct CDR3 sequences, over 9% appearing once. The sample also formed part of further work on yellow fever vaccine responses in identical twins.

The sequenced sample was PBMCs. The receptors stem from a woman younger than 35 in good health.

This clonotype turned up a few times. This rearrangement joins TRBV4-1 to TRBJ2-2; 14 bases line up with TRBD2. Trimming at V came to 4 bases and at J to 6 bases, leaving 4 bases not matched to a gene. This CDR3 contains 16 residues. Germline V gene sequence: CDR1 MGHRA, CDR2 YSYEKL. The CDR3 spells CASSPTSGGAAGELFF. The CDR3 region has the DNA TGCGCCAGCAGCCCGACTAGCGGGGGGGCAGCCGGGGAGCTGTTTTTT.

This clonotype was detected only a few times. The chain joins TRBV9 to TRBJ2-3, with D unresolved. The CDR3 runs to 15 residues. V was cut by 0 bases and J by 1 base, with 9 bases left in between. Germline loops: CDR1 SGDLS, CDR2 YYNGEE. CDR3 nucleotide sequence: TGTGCCAGCAGCGTAGGTTTCGTGGGCACAGATACGCAGTATTTT. It codes for CASSVGFVGTDTQYF. Combining the CDR3 with reference TRBV9 and TRBJ2-3 gives the whole variable domain DSGVTQTPKHLITATGQRVTLRCSPRSGDLSVYWYQQSLDQGLQFLIQYYNGEERAKGNILERFSAQQFPDLHSELNLSSLELGDSALYFCASSVGFVGTDTQYFGPGTRLTVL.

The chain recombines TRBV5-1 with TRBJ2-2, with D possibly TRBD2 on 6 matching bases. This CDR3 has 15 residues. Trimming removed 5 bases from V and 2 bases from J, with 13 bases in between. Germline lookup yields CDR1 SGHRS and CDR2 YFSETQ. The CDR3 DNA reads as TGCGCCAGCAGTATAGGGACTTTTAACACCGGGGAGCTGTTTTTT. Protein product: CASSIGTFNTGELFF.

This clonotype was seen a few times. J is TRBJ1-2 and V is TRBV28, with 7 nucleotides matching TRBD1. Unmatched junction bases numbered 4, after V lost 5 bases and J lost 4 bases. The CDR3 is 13 residues long. Germline CDR1 is MDHEN and CDR2 is SYDVKM. This CDR3 is CASSNTGAYGYTF. The CDR3 bases are TGTGCCAGCAGTAATACAGGGGCCTATGGCTACACCTTC.

The V and J genes are TRBV20-1 and TRBJ2-3; D might be TRBD2 (6 bases). V lost 1 base and J lost 0, with 17 bases in between. CDR3 length equals 17 residues. From germline, CDR1 is DFQATT and CDR2 SNEGSKA (reference sequence). This chain's CDR3 is CSARVSGRRSSTDTQYF. The CDR3 region has the DNA TGCAGTGCTAGAGTCAGCGGGCGCCGCTCAAGCACAGATACGCAGTATTTT.

The sample holds many counts of this clonotype. J is TRBJ1-1 and V is TRBV5-1; 7 nucleotides align to TRBD1. Germline CDR1 and CDR2: SGHRS and YFSETQ. This CDR3 spans 14 amino acids. J gave up 5 bases and V 4 bases, and 8 bases lay outside the gene matches. CDR3 coding DNA: TGCGCCAGCAGCCGGGGGACAGATGGGACTGAAGCTTTCTTT. This encodes CASSRGTDGTEAFF. Variable domain in full (rest from reference TRBV5-1 and TRBJ1-1): KAGVTQTPRYLIKTRGQQVTLSCSPISGHRSVSWYQQTPGQGLQFLFEYFSETQRNKGNFPGRFSGRQFSNSRSEMNVSTLELGDSALYLCASSRGTDGTEAFFGQGTRLTVV.

DNA of the CDR3: TGTGCCAGCAGCGGACACGAGAGCAATCAGCCCCAGCATTTT. Its translation is CASSGHESNQPQHF. This chain connects TRBV6-5 to TRBJ1-5, with D possibly matching TRBD1 (5 bases). V dropped 6 bases and J dropped 1 base, with 10 bases sitting between them. Germline CDR1 MNHEY, CDR2 SVGAGI. The CDR3 contains 14 residues.

Ten or more counts support this clonotype. The chain couples TRBV20-1 to TRBJ2-1; 15 nucleotides align to TRBD2. The V gene end was trimmed by 6 bases and the J gene end by 0 bases; junction bases not matched to a gene: 9. CDR3 length: 18 amino acids. The germline CDR1 and CDR2 sequences are DFQATT and SNEGSKA (reference sequence). CDR3 DNA: TGCAGTGCCTCCCGGACTAGCGGGAGGGGGTACTCCTACAATGAGCAGTTCTTC. This sequence encodes CSASRTSGRGYSYNEQFF.